The 9 T cell receptor beta chains in this list originate from one sample, sequenced in a study of shared clonotypes between healthy human individuals. The data were produced by immunoSEQ multiplex PCR, yet TCRdb's version contains in-frame clones alone and is incomplete. The repertoire consists of 1 million to 1.2 million clones, with 70% to 80% occurring once and the leading ten covering 0.89%. Source material: memory CD4+ T cells from PBMCs. The subset is: CD45RA-negative fraction. All receptors derive from a man between 18 and 35 years old in good health. Some clones in this sample may be carry-over from other donors' samples.

The chain uses TRBV5-1 and TRBJ2-7; no clear D gene. V lost 0 bases and J lost 7, with 11 bases in between. This CDR3 has 13 amino acids. Per germline, CDR1 SGHRS and CDR2 YFSETQ. The CDR3 DNA is TGCGCCAGCAGCTTGGAGTCTGCCCTTGAGCAGTACTTC. Its protein product is CASSLESALEQYF.

V usage is TRBV9 and J usage is TRBJ2-4; D possibly uses TRBD1 or TRBD2 (5 bases each). This CDR3 contains 16 residues. Between the trimmed V and J ends, which lost 0 bases and 6 bases, there was a span of 16 bases. CDR1 SGDLS and CDR2 YYNGEE come from the germline V gene. CDR3 bases: TGTGCCAGCAGCGTAGGAGGGTTGGGGCAGTTAAACATTCAGTACTTC. Amino acid sequence: CASSVGGLGQLNIQYF. Filled out from reference TRBV9 and TRBJ2-4, the complete variable domain reads DSGVTQTPKHLITATGQRVTLRCSPRSGDLSVYWYQQSLDQGLQFLIQYYNGEERAKGNILERFSAQQFPDLHSELNLSSLELGDSALYFCASSVGGLGQLNIQYFGAGTRLSVL.

About this clone itself: Within the sample, other DNA sequences also encode this same CDR3. This chain uses TRBV28 with TRBJ2-5; 7 bases match TRBD1. CDR1 and CDR2 (germline): MDHEN, SYDVKM. This CDR3 spans 15 amino acids. Trimming cost V 0 bases and J 5 bases; bases outside gene matches: 6. CDR3: CASSLWAGGGETQYF. In nucleotides, the CDR3 is TGTGCCAGCAGTTTATGGGCAGGGGGTGGGGAGACCCAGTACTTC. Looking up the rest from reference TRBV28 and TRBJ2-5 gives the full variable domain: DVKVTQSSRYLVKRTGEKVFLECVQDMDHENMFWYRQDPGLGLRLIYFSYDVKMKEKGDIPEGYSVSREKKERFSLILESASTNQTSMYLCASSLWAGGGETQYFGPGTRLLVL.

The chain recombines TRBV4-2 with TRBJ2-2; a possible D gene is TRBD1 (6 bases). The germline gives CDR1 LGHNA, CDR2 YNFKEQ. The CDR3 length is 15 residues. Trimming pared 4 bases from V and 0 bases from J, leaving 9 bases between. The CDR3 nucleotides read TGTGCCAGCAGCCGGGACAACGCGAACACCGGGGAGCTGTTTTTT. Encoded protein: CASSRDNANTGELFF.

This clone was recorded a few times. The chain employs TRBV27 and TRBJ2-5, with a tentative D call TRBD2 (5 bases). The J call is uncertain, as TRBJ2-7 better fits the DNA end. The CDR3 is made up of 13 amino acids. Germline CDR1 MNHEY, CDR2 SMNVEV (reference sequence). The CDR3 DNA follows: TGTGCCAGCAGGGGTAGGACTGGCCACGAGCAGTACTTC. This gives the protein CASRGRTGHEQYF.

This chain uses TRBV27 with TRBJ2-1, with 14 bases lining up with TRBD2. The CDR3 is 17 amino acids. The V and J ends lost 7 bases and 8 bases, in that order; junction bases with no gene match: 13. Germline V gene data show CDR1 as MNHEY and CDR2 as SMNVEV (reference sequence). The DNA for the CDR3 is TGTGCCAGCACCCAGCGGGGACTAGCGGGAGATCAGCATGAGCAGTTCTTC. This encodes CASTQRGLAGDQHEQFF.

The V gene is TRBV7-9, the J gene TRBJ2-6; 7 bases fit TRBD1. CDR1 and CDR2 (germline): SEHNR, FQNEAQ (reference sequence). J lost 2 bases, V lost 2 bases, and 3 bases had no gene match. The CDR3 is 16 amino acids. In DNA form, the CDR3 reads TGTGCCAGCAGCTTACCCGGGACAGCTGGGGCCAACGTCCTGACTTTC. It specifies CASSLPGTAGANVLTF.

A note on this clone: Different DNA sequences within this sample yield the same CDR3. The genes are TRBV28 and TRBJ1-2; no clear D. Per germline, CDR1 MDHEN and CDR2 SYDVKM. The V and J ends lost 3 bases and 5 bases respectively, with 7 bases between them. This CDR3 contains 12 residues. The CDR3 coding sequence is TGTGCCAGCAGTTTCAGGCGATATGGCTACACCTTC. As protein: CASSFRRYGYTF.

The rearrangement joins TRBV18 to TRBJ2-7, with D perhaps TRBD1 (6 bases). The germline gives CDR1 KGHSH, CDR2 LQKENI. V was cut by 2 bases and J by 5 bases, with 10 bases left in between. The CDR3 spans 13 residues. CDR3 region: CASSPNRENEQYF. DNA of the CDR3: TGTGCCAGCTCACCAAACAGGGAAAACGAGCAGTACTTC. The variable domain in full, completed from reference TRBV18 and TRBJ2-7, reads NAGVMQNPRHLVRRRGQEARLRCSPMKGHSHVYWYRQLPEEGLKFMVYLQKENIIDESGMPKERFSAEFPKEGPSILRIQQVVRGDSAAYFCASSPNRENEQYFGPGTRLTVT.